This T cell receptor (beta chain) was sequenced for a study of OX40 agonist ivuxolimab in advanced cancers. Study-level background: Patients in the trial were receiving intravenous ivuxolimab every 2 weeks, at doses of 0.01 to 10 mg/kg. The study's findings and limits: There were, on average, more expanded clones in CD8+ T cells than in CD4+.

The data were produced by immunoSEQ multiplex PCR, yet TCRdb's version contains in-frame clones alone and is incomplete. The table includes 35,000 to 55,000 clones, roughly 94% detected once. Note on this clone: Antigen: not known.

The CDR3 length is 14 residues. Looked up from germline, CDR1 is SGHTA and CDR2 is FQGNSA. V shed 1 base and J shed 8 bases, with 14 bases lying between them. The sequence came from an adult with an advanced solid tumor such as melanoma, head and neck, liver or kidney cancer. The rearrangement links TRBV7-2 to TRBJ1-2; perhaps TRBD1 as D (5 bases). The material sequenced was CD4+ or CD8+ T cells sorted from blood, taken in a trial of the OX40 agonist ivuxolimab. CDR3: CASSLVRGADGYTF. The CDR3 nucleotides read TGTGCCAGCAGCTTAGTGAGAGGGGCGGACGGCTACACCTTC.